These T cell receptor beta chains were read from a single sample in a study of cytomegalovirus exposure and HLA in healthy donors. Produced via immunoSEQ multiplex PCR; TCRdb's table is partial and in-frame only. The sample yields approximately 140,000 clones, about 76% seen once. The sample taken for sequencing was PBMCs. The receptors here all came from a man aged 18 to 29 in good health and CMV-seronegative. Each CDR3 is given with its conserved first and last residue. A D gene is named only where the DNA matches it firmly. Where a row states a size, it is once, few, many or the class of an expanded clone; other rows omit it.

D gene	V gene	J gene	clone size	CDR3 DNA	CDR3 protein
TRBD1	TRBV6-1	TRBJ1-6	NA	TGTGCCAGCAGTGCCCACAGGGGGCGGTTAGATAATTCACCCCTCCACTTT	CASSAHRGRLDNSPLHF
NA	TRBV2	TRBJ2-1	NA	TGTGCCAGCATCGGCTCCTACAATGAGCAGTTCTTC	CASIGSYNEQFF
TRBD1	TRBV5-1	TRBJ1-2	NA	TGCGCCAGCAGCTTGACAGCAGGGGGAACTGGCTACACCTTC	CASSLTAGGTGYTF
NA	TRBV30	TRBJ1-3	NA	TGTGCCTGGAGTGTTAGGGGTCGGACTGGAAACACCATATATTTT	CAWSVRGRTGNTIYF
TRBD1	TRBV6-5	TRBJ2-7	NA	TGTGCCAGCAGTGGTCCGACAGGGGTGCAGTACTTC	CASSGPTGVQYF
TRBD1	TRBV5-1	TRBJ1-6	NA	TGCGCCAGCAGCCTCAGGGACAGAGGTTGGGATTCACCCCTCCACTTT	CASSLRDRGWDSPLHF
NA	TRBV6-5	TRBJ2-3	NA	TGTGCCAGCAGTTACTTCCCTCCCCCAGATACGCAGTATTTT	CASSYFPPPDTQYF
NA	TRBV27	TRBJ2-1	NA	TGTGCCAGCAGTTTTGCTTGGCAGGGCAATGAGCAGTTCTTC	CASSFAWQGNEQFF
NA	TRBV6-5	TRBJ2-7	NA	TGTGCCAGCAGTTACTCCATCACGAGCTCCTACGAGCAGTACTTC	CASSYSITSSYEQYF
NA	TRBV5-1	TRBJ2-5	NA	TGCGCCAGCAGCTTGAGACGAACAGAAGAGACCCAGTACTTC	CASSLRRTEETQYF
NA	TRBV15	TRBJ2-1	few	TGTGCCACCAGCATCGAGAGCTCCTACAATGAGCAGTTCTTC	CATSIESSYNEQFF
NA	TRBV29-1	TRBJ2-7	NA	TGCAGCGTCGATAGCGGAATCGCATACCCCTCCTACGAGCAGTACTTC	CSVDSGIAYPSYEQYF
TRBD2	TRBV11-2	TRBJ2-7	NA	TGTGCCAGCAGCTTACGTTTAAGCGGGATAACCGACGAGCAGTACTTC	CASSLRLSGITDEQYF
NA	TRBV11-1	TRBJ2-7	few	TGTGCCAGCAGCTTACAGGGTTGGACCGAGCAGTACTTC	CASSLQGWTEQYF
TRBD2	TRBV29-1	TRBJ2-7	NA	TGCAGTGTGGGGGGACTAGCGGGAGCATACGAGCAGTACTTC	CSVGGLAGAYEQYF
TRBD1	TRBV25-1	TRBJ2-5	NA	TGTGCCAGCAGTGGAGGGACAGGGTTGATACAGACCCAGTACTTC	CASSGGTGLIQTQYF
NA	TRBV29-1	TRBJ2-3	NA	TGCAGCGTTGATCCAGCTAGGGATACGCAGTATTTT	CSVDPARDTQYF
NA	TRBV28	TRBJ2-7	NA	TGTGCCAGCAGTTTTCGAGGCGAGCAGTACTTC	CASSFRGEQYF
NA	TRBV18	TRBJ1-1	NA	TGTGCCAGCTCACAGCGGAGGGACGGGAACACTGAAGCTTTCTTT	CASSQRRDGNTEAFF
NA	TRBV27	TRBJ2-2	NA	TGTGCCAGCAGTTTCTCTGAGGTGCTCGGGGGGAACACCGGGGAGCTGTTTTTT	CASSFSEVLGGNTGELFF
TRBD1	TRBV29-1	TRBJ1-1	NA	TGCAGCGTTGAGACAGGGGGCAAGAGCCAGGTTGGAGCTTTCTTT	CSVETGGKSQVGAFF
NA	TRBV18	TRBJ1-5	NA	TGTGCCAGCTCACCCGGAGACTATAGCAATCAGCCCCAGCATTTT	CASSPGDYSNQPQHF
NA	TRBV14	TRBJ2-5	NA	TGTGCCAGCAGCCAAGTTATGGGGGGGGCGGAGACCCAGTACTTC	CASSQVMGGAETQYF
NA	TRBV21-1	TRBJ2-7	once	TGTGCCAGCAGCAAAGGGGGCGACGAGCAGTACTTC	CASSKGGDEQYF
NA	TRBV5-1	TRBJ2-2	NA	TGCGCCAGCAGCTTCGGGACCGGGGGCACCGGGGAGCTGTTTTTT	CASSFGTGGTGELFF
TRBD2	TRBV10-1	TRBJ2-1	NA	TGCGCCAGCAGTGAGTCGCTTGGACTAGCGGGGGTAGAGCAGTTCTTC	CASSESLGLAGVEQFF
TRBD2	TRBV2	TRBJ2-4	NA	TGTGCCAGCAGTGAACGAAGGGGAGGCAATACGGGAGGCAAAAACATTCAGTACTTC	CASSERRGGNTGGKNIQYF
NA	TRBV19	TRBJ1-1	NA	TGTGCCAGTAGTAATGCAGGGGTGAACACTGAAGCTTTCTTT	CASSNAGVNTEAFF
NA	TRBV7-6	TRBJ1-1	once	TGTGCCAGCAGCTCGGGACTGGAGAACACTGAAGCTTTCTTT	CASSSGLENTEAFF
NA	TRBV13	TRBJ2-7	NA	TGTGCCAGCAGCTTCAGGGGTGGAACCTACGAGCAGTACTTC	CASSFRGGTYEQYF
NA	TRBV19	TRBJ2-7	NA	TGTGCCAGTAGTGCGCCGGGTCAAAGCTCCTACGAGCAGTACTTC	CASSAPGQSSYEQYF
TRBD1	TRBV10-3	TRBJ2-3	NA	TGTGCCATCAGTGATACAGGGGCCACAGATACGCAGTATTTT	CAISDTGATDTQYF
NA	TRBV11-3	TRBJ2-5	NA	TGTGCCAGCAGCCCGGGACAAAACCAAGAGACCCAGTACTTC	CASSPGQNQETQYF
NA	TRBV7-9	TRBJ1-2	NA	TGTGCCAGCAGCTCGGGGCAGGGGTATGGCTACACCTTC	CASSSGQGYGYTF
TRBD1	TRBV28	TRBJ1-1	NA	TGTGCCAGCAGCCGACAGGGTGGTGTTGGGACCCACACTGAAGCTTTCTTT	CASSRQGGVGTHTEAFF
TRBD2	TRBV28	TRBJ2-2	NA	TGTGCCAGCAGTTTAGGGAGGGGTGGACCCGGGGAGCTGTTTTTT	CASSLGRGGPGELFF
TRBD2	TRBV28	TRBJ2-1	NA	TGTGCCAGCAGGCTGGGACTAGCACACAATGAGCAGTTCTTC	CASRLGLAHNEQFF
NA	TRBV7-3	TRBJ2-7	NA	TGTGCCAGCAGCTTAGCGGGGACCAGCGAGCAGTACTTC	CASSLAGTSEQYF
TRBD1	TRBV2	TRBJ2-7	NA	TGTGCCAGCATGTCGACAGGGGTCCCCTACGAGCAGTACTTC	CASMSTGVPYEQYF
TRBD1	TRBV19	TRBJ1-2	NA	TGTGCCAGTAGTGGCAGAGGGACAGGGGAAGCTAACTATGGCTACACCTTC	CASSGRGTGEANYGYTF
TRBD1	TRBV28	TRBJ2-3	once	TGTGCCAGCAGCTTCGGACAGGGAGTCACAGATACGCAGTATTTT	CASSFGQGVTDTQYF
TRBD1	TRBV6-5	TRBJ1-1	NA	TGTGCCAGCCGAAGGGACAGTATGAACACTGAAGCTTTCTTT	CASRRDSMNTEAFF
NA	TRBV2	TRBJ2-1	NA	TGTGCCAGCAGTGGGGACTTTAATGAGCAGTTCTTC	CASSGDFNEQFF
NA	TRBV6-6	TRBJ1-4	NA	TGTGCCAGCAGTCGACAGGCTCTCACAACTAATGAAAAACTGTTTTTT	CASSRQALTTNEKLFF
TRBD2	TRBV11-2	TRBJ2-7	once	TGTGCCAGCAGCTTAGGATCGAGCGGGACCGACGAGCAGTACTTC	CASSLGSSGTDEQYF
NA	TRBV6-5	TRBJ1-1	NA	TGTGCCAGCAGTTTCGGGGAATACTTTGAAGCTTTCTTT	CASSFGEYFEAFF
TRBD1	TRBV28	TRBJ2-5	NA	TGTGCCAGCAACTTTCAGGGGGATGTAGAGACCCAGTACTTC	CASNFQGDVETQYF
TRBD2	TRBV14	TRBJ2-1	NA	TGTGCCAGCAGCCCCCGACTAGCGGGAGAGGACAATGAGCAGTTCTTC	CASSPRLAGEDNEQFF
TRBD1	TRBV10-3	TRBJ1-4	NA	TGTGCCATCAGAGGGACAGGGAATAATGAAAAACTGTTTTTT	CAIRGTGNNEKLFF
NA	TRBV29-1	TRBJ1-1	NA	TGCAGCGTTGCCGTGGGACTTTGGAACACTGAAGCTTTCTTT	CSVAVGLWNTEAFF